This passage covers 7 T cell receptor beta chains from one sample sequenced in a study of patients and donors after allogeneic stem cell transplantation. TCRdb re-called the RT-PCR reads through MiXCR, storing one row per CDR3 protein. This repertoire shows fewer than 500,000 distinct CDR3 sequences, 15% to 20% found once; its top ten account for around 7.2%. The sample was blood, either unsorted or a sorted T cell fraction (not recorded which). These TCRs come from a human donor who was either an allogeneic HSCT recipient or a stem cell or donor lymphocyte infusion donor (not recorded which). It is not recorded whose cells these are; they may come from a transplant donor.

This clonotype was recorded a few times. The CDR3 spells CASSAKPSGANVLTF. As DNA, the CDR3 is TGTGCCAGCAGCGCCAAACCTTCTGGGGCCAACGTCCTGACTTTC. The rearrangement links TRBV9 to TRBJ2-6; D gene uncertain. Trimming removed 3 bases at V and 1 base at J, with 8 bases between. Germline-derived CDR1 and CDR2 are SGDLS and YYNGEE. The CDR3 spans 15 residues.

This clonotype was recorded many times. Here the CDR3 reads CASKPGQGRITGELFF. The CDR3 bases are TGTGCCAGCAAACCAGGACAGGGGAGGATCACCGGGGAGCTGTTTTTT. This chain joins TRBV27 and TRBJ2-2; 9 nucleotides agree with TRBD1. Trimming removed 7 bases from V and 4 bases from J; junction bases left unmatched: 10. The germline CDR1 and CDR2 sequences are MNHEY and SMNVEV (reference sequence). This CDR3 is built from 16 residues.

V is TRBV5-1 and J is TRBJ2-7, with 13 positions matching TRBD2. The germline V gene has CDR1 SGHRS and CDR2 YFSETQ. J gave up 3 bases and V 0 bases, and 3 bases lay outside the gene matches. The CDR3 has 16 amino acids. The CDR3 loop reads CASSLGTSGGLYEQYF. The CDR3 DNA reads TGCGCCAGCAGCTTGGGGACTAGCGGGGGCCTCTACGAGCAGTACTTC.

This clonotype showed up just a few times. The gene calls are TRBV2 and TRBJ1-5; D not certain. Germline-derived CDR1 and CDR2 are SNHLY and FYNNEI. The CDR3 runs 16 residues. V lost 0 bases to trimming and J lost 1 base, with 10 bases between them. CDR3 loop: CASSEAGVGSNQPQHF. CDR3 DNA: TGTGCCAGCAGTGAAGCCGGGGTGGGGAGCAATCAGCCCCAGCATTTT.

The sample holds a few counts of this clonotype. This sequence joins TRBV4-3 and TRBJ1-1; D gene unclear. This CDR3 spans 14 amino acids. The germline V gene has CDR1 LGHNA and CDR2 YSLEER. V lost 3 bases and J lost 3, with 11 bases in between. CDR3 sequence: CASSQEDGYTEAFF. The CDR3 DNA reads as TGCGCCAGCAGCCAGGAAGACGGATACACTGAAGCTTTCTTT.

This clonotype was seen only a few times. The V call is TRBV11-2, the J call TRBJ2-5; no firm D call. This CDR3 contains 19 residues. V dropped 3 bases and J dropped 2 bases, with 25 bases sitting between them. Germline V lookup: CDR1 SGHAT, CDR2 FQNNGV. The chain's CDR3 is CASSFNFWGEAELQETQYF. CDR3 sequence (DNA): TGTGCCAGCAGCTTCAATTTTTGGGGTGAGGCGGAGCTTCAAGAGACCCAGTACTTC.

The CDR3 region has the DNA TGTGCCAGTAGTGGCGGGGTTCTACCTGACGAGCAGTACTTC. This translates into CASSGGVLPDEQYF. This chain links TRBV19 with TRBJ2-7, with D tentatively TRBD2 (6 bases). The CDR3 has 14 amino acids. The ends were cut back, 5 bases at V and 5 bases at J, with 16 bases in the middle. CDR1 is LNHDA and CDR2 is SQIVND in the germline V gene (reference sequence).